Following are 29 T cell receptor beta chains from one sample sequenced in a study of shared clonotypes between healthy human individuals. Clones were read by immunoSEQ multiplex PCR, and TCRdb kept only the in-frame ones, dropping some. Of over a million clones in the sample, around 97% were seen once. Sequencing was carried out using naive CD4+ T cells sorted from blood. The subset: CD45RA+ positively selected. Receptors were obtained from a man in his thirties or forties in good health.

The chain links TRBV28 to TRBJ2-2, with 8 bases aligning to TRBD1. The CDR3 sequence is 16 residues long. The ends lost 2 bases at V and 4 bases at J; junction bases unmatched: 6. Per the germline V gene, CDR1 is MDHEN and CDR2 is SYDVKM. CDR3: CASSLRAGGLTGELFF. CDR3 DNA sequence: TGTGCCAGCAGTTTAAGGGCAGGGGGCCTCACCGGGGAGCTGTTTTTT.

The rearrangement links TRBV18 to TRBJ1-5; D is uncertain. Trimming stripped 3 bases from V and 0 bases from J, with 15 bases between. CDR1 and CDR2 (germline): KGHSH, LQKENI. The CDR3 runs 17 residues. In nucleotides, the CDR3 is TGTGCCAGCTCACCTCCCCGGGGAGGGTATAGCAATCAGCCCCAGCATTTT. The encoded protein is CASSPPRGGYSNQPQHF. Together with reference TRBV18 and TRBJ1-5, the CDR3 gives the full variable domain: NAGVMQNPRHLVRRRGQEARLRCSPMKGHSHVYWYRQLPEEGLKFMVYLQKENIIDESGMPKERFSAEFPKEGPSILRIQQVVRGDSAAYFCASSPPRGGYSNQPQHFGDGTRLSIL.

This chain joins TRBV5-1 and TRBJ2-5; 8 positions agree with TRBD2. The CDR3 is 16 residues long. Germline-derived CDR1 and CDR2 are SGHRS and YFSETQ. Unmatched junction bases numbered 9, after V lost 0 bases and J lost 5 bases. The CDR3 DNA reads as TGCGCCAGCAGCTTGGTGGGAGCGGGAGTATCGGAGACCCAGTACTTC. Translating gives CASSLVGAGVSETQYF.

The V call is TRBV6-5, the J call TRBJ2-3; D perhaps matches TRBD2 (6 bases). V lost 3 bases and J 2 bases, leaving 15 bases between the germline ends. Germline CDR1 is MNHEY and CDR2 is SVGAGI. The CDR3 is 16 residues long. CDR3 residues: CASSYRTTHTTDTQYF. The CDR3 DNA reads TGTGCCAGCAGTTATCGGACTACACACACCACAGATACGCAGTATTTT.

V and J are TRBV29-1 and TRBJ2-7; the D gene is possibly TRBD1 (8 bases). The V end was cut by 6 bases, the J end by 4 bases, with 22 bases between. The CDR3 loop spans 15 amino acids. The germline V gene has CDR1 SQVTM and CDR2 ANQGSEA. CDR3 region: CSVLDKDRGLYEQYF. The CDR3 region has the DNA TGCAGCGTCCTAGACAAAGACAGGGGACTATACGAGCAGTACTTC.

This sequence joins TRBV28 and TRBJ2-7; D not certain. The CDR3 covers 13 residues. In germline, CDR1 is MDHEN, CDR2 SYDVKM. The V gene lost 8 bases and the J gene lost 2 bases, with 13 bases spanning the gap. CDR3 sequence: CASSRLGPYEQYF. CDR3 DNA sequence: TGTGCCAGCTCCAGACTTGGGCCCTACGAGCAGTACTTC.

DNA of the CDR3: TGCGCCAGCAGCATACAAGTAGGGAATGAGCAGTTCTTC. This sequence encodes CASSIQVGNEQFF. The chain combines TRBV5-1 with TRBJ2-1; D remains unclear. Between the trimmed V and J ends, which lost 4 bases and 7 bases, there was a span of 12 bases. CDR1 is SGHRS, CDR2 YFSETQ, per germline. The CDR3 sequence is 13 residues long. The variable domain in full, with the rest retrieved from reference TRBV5-1 and TRBJ2-1, is KAGVTQTPRYLIKTRGQQVTLSCSPISGHRSVSWYQQTPGQGLQFLFEYFSETQRNKGNFPGRFSGRQFSNSRSEMNVSTLELGDSALYLCASSIQVGNEQFFGPGTRLTVL.

The chain links TRBV18 to TRBJ2-1; D may be TRBD2 (5 bases). Trimming stripped 4 bases from V and 6 bases from J, with 13 bases between. CDR1 is KGHSH, CDR2 LQKENI, per germline. This CDR3 has 14 amino acids. The CDR3 here is CASSQKPGSNEQFF. The DNA for the CDR3 is TGTGCCAGCTCACAAAAGCCGGGATCCAATGAGCAGTTCTTC.

V gene TRBV10-3 combines with J gene TRBJ2-1; D call uncertain. Germline-derived CDR1 and CDR2 are ENHRY and SYGVKD. This CDR3 comprises 14 residues. Trimming took off 3 bases at V and 4 bases at J, with 10 bases between the two ends. The CDR3 DNA is TGTGCCATCAGTGATCCCCCACAATACAATGAGCAGTTCTTC. Residues: CAISDPPQYNEQFF.

The J gene is TRBJ2-3, the V gene TRBV7-8, with 7 bases lining up with TRBD2. The germline gives CDR1 SGHVS, CDR2 FQNEAQ. V was clipped by 2 bases and J by 1 base; unmatched bases: 9. The CDR3 covers 17 residues. CDR3 coding DNA: TGTGCCAGCAGCTTAAATGGCGGGAGACCGGGCACAGATACGCAGTATTTT. It is translated as CASSLNGGRPGTDTQYF.

The V and J genes are TRBV5-1 and TRBJ2-7; 8 nucleotides match TRBD2. The CDR3 is 17 amino acids. V lost 4 bases, J lost 4 bases, and 16 bases stayed unmatched. The V gene's germline CDR1 is SGHRS and CDR2 YFSETQ. CDR3 bases: TGCGCCAGCAGCCTACCCGAGGGAGCGGGAGTGGCATACGAGCAGTACTTC. Translating it yields CASSLPEGAGVAYEQYF. The full variable domain, with the rest looked up from reference TRBV5-1 and TRBJ2-7, is KAGVTQTPRYLIKTRGQQVTLSCSPISGHRSVSWYQQTPGQGLQFLFEYFSETQRNKGNFPGRFSGRQFSNSRSEMNVSTLELGDSALYLCASSLPEGAGVAYEQYFGPGTRLTVT.

This clone was detected only once. CDR3 loop: CATALEGNQPQHF. The CDR3 bases are TGTGCCACTGCGCTGGAAGGCAATCAGCCCCAGCATTTT. V usage is TRBV7-9 and J usage is TRBJ1-5, with D uncertain. The V gene's germline CDR1 is SEHNR and CDR2 FQNEAQ (reference sequence). The CDR3 loop spans 13 amino acids. V was cut by 10 bases and J by 2 bases, with 12 bases left in between.

This clone was seen just once. The chain uses TRBV9 and TRBJ2-5, with 9 bases identical to TRBD1. The CDR3 covers 15 residues. The V and J ends lost 0 bases and 4 bases, in that order; junction bases with no gene match: 4. Germline V gene lookup returns CDR1 SGDLS and CDR2 YYNGEE. This CDR3 reads CASSVEGQGIETQYF. The CDR3 DNA follows: TGTGCCAGCAGCGTAGAGGGACAGGGCATAGAGACCCAGTACTTC. Full variable domain (remainder filled in from reference TRBV9 and TRBJ2-5): DSGVTQTPKHLITATGQRVTLRCSPRSGDLSVYWYQQSLDQGLQFLIQYYNGEERAKGNILERFSAQQFPDLHSELNLSSLELGDSALYFCASSVEGQGIETQYFGPGTRLLVL.

In regard to this clone: The same CDR3 also results from other DNA sequences found in this sample. This rearrangement joins TRBV2 to TRBJ1-2; 7 bases are a match to TRBD1. J lost 0 bases, V lost 4 bases, and 2 bases had no gene match. CDR1 SNHLY and CDR2 FYNNEI come from the germline V gene. This CDR3 has 14 residues. The CDR3 spells CASSGQGANYGYTF. CDR3 DNA sequence: TGTGCCAGCAGTGGGCAGGGGGCTAACTATGGCTACACCTTC.

The chain carries TRBV4-3 and TRBJ2-7; 14 bases align to TRBD2. Germline V gene sequence: CDR1 LGHNA, CDR2 YSLEER. The V and J ends lost 1 base and 0 bases, in that order; junction bases with no gene match: 11. CDR3 length equals 20 residues. CDR3 protein: CASSQAVTSGRASFSYEQYF. In nucleotides, the CDR3 is TGCGCCAGCAGCCAAGCCGTGACTAGCGGGAGGGCCTCATTCTCCTACGAGCAGTACTTC.

This clone was counted only a few times. This chain connects TRBV19 to TRBJ2-7, with 12 nucleotides matching TRBD1. Germline values: CDR1 LNHDA, CDR2 SQIVND (reference sequence). Trimming removed 6 bases from V and 4 bases from J; junction bases left unmatched: 10. There are 16 residues in the CDR3. The CDR3 DNA sequence: TGTGCCAGTAGAACCGGGACAGGGGGCTTTCCGTACGAGCAGTACTTC. Protein sequence: CASRTGTGGFPYEQYF.

The chain joins TRBV9 to TRBJ2-3; 8 nucleotides align to TRBD1. With V trimmed by 5 bases and J by 5 bases, 10 bases remained unmatched. The CDR3 covers 15 residues. Germline CDR1 and CDR2: SGDLS and YYNGEE. CDR3 sequence reads: CASSRTGGRVDTQYF. In nucleotides, the CDR3 is TGTGCCAGCAGTCGAACAGGGGGTAGGGTAGATACGCAGTATTTT.

This rearrangement joins TRBV18 to TRBJ2-7; 9 bases map to TRBD2. V was pared by 2 bases and J by 6 bases, with 11 bases of the junction left unmatched. Per the germline V gene, CDR1 is KGHSH and CDR2 is LQKENI. The CDR3 is made up of 16 amino acids. The CDR3 sequence is CASSPLGSGSPGEQYF. The CDR3 DNA sequence: TGTGCCAGCTCACCATTGGGTAGCGGGAGTCCCGGCGAGCAGTACTTC.

V gene TRBV18 combines with J gene TRBJ1-2, with D unclear. Trimming stripped 8 bases from V and 2 bases from J, with 15 bases between. This CDR3 region has 14 residues. Germline values: CDR1 KGHSH, CDR2 LQKENI. The CDR3 DNA reads TGTGCCAGCGCCCTCCTAGGAGTGAACTATGGCTACACCTTC. As protein: CASALLGVNYGYTF.

This chain links TRBV9 with TRBJ2-4; D unresolved. From germline, CDR1 is SGDLS and CDR2 YYNGEE. V shed 0 bases and J shed 6 bases, with 13 bases lying between them. The CDR3 has 15 residues. The CDR3: CASSVGRLSSNIQYF. The CDR3 DNA follows: TGTGCCAGCAGCGTAGGACGGCTGAGCTCAAACATTCAGTACTTC.

The V and J genes are TRBV9 and TRBJ2-6; perhaps D is TRBD1 or TRBD2 (7 bases each). From germline, CDR1 is SGDLS and CDR2 YYNGEE. This CDR3 has 19 amino acids. The germline V and J ends were trimmed by 2 bases and 0 bases, with 18 bases remaining between them. The CDR3 DNA follows: TGTGCCAGCAGCGTTCCAGCAGGGGGGGGCCACTCTGGGGCCAACGTCCTGACTTTC. Translating it yields CASSVPAGGGHSGANVLTF.

The CDR3 spells CASRDSYNEQFF. In DNA form, the CDR3 reads TGTGCCAGCCGAGACAGCTACAATGAGCAGTTCTTC. The J gene is TRBJ2-1, the V gene TRBV10-3, with a tentative D call TRBD1 (5 bases). Between the trimmed V and J ends, which lost 10 bases and 3 bases, there was a span of 10 bases. Germline loops: CDR1 ENHRY, CDR2 SYGVKD. There are 12 residues in the CDR3.

CDR3 protein: CASEGNSNQPQHF. CDR3 in DNA: TGTGCCAGCGAAGGGAATAGCAATCAGCCCCAGCATTTT. The genes are TRBV28 and TRBJ1-5; no clear D. Germline-derived CDR1 and CDR2 are MDHEN and SYDVKM. The V end lost 8 bases, the J end lost 0 bases, and 8 bases lay between the germline ends. The CDR3 extends over 13 amino acids.

The chain carries TRBV10-1 and TRBJ2-7; 9 bases agree with TRBD1. The CDR3 consists of 16 residues. After removal of 4 bases from V and 3 bases from J, the junction contained 10 bases not matched to a gene. CDR1 WNHNN and CDR2 SYGVQD come from the germline V gene (reference sequence). DNA for the CDR3: TGCGCCAGCAGTGGTATGTCGGACAGGGGTTTCTACGAGCAGTACTTC. It codes for CASSGMSDRGFYEQYF.

The chain combines TRBV18 with TRBJ2-1, with D perhaps TRBD1 (5 bases). The CDR3 contains 12 residues. Trimming pared 3 bases from V and 9 bases from J, leaving 9 bases between. Germline V gene data show CDR1 as KGHSH and CDR2 as LQKENI. Here the CDR3 reads CASSPATGEQFF. In DNA, the CDR3 is TGTGCCAGCTCACCCGCTACAGGTGAGCAGTTCTTC. The full variable domain, completed using reference TRBV18 and TRBJ2-1, is NAGVMQNPRHLVRRRGQEARLRCSPMKGHSHVYWYRQLPEEGLKFMVYLQKENIIDESGMPKERFSAEFPKEGPSILRIQQVVRGDSAAYFCASSPATGEQFFGPGTRLTVL.

The genes are TRBV7-9 and TRBJ1-1, with D maybe TRBD1 (6 bases). From germline, CDR1 is SEHNR and CDR2 FQNEAQ (reference sequence). The CDR3 length is 15 residues. V was shortened by 5 bases and J by 0 bases, with 13 bases between the two germline ends. Here the CDR3 DNA reads TGTGCCAGCAGCCTGCCCGGACAGCTGAACACTGAAGCTTTCTTT. It encodes CASSLPGQLNTEAFF.

The chain couples TRBV7-6 to TRBJ1-3; the D is unclear. CDR1 is SGHVS, CDR2 FNYEAQ, per germline. Trimming left V 0 bases short and J 1 base short, with 1 base between. The CDR3 extends over 13 amino acids. The CDR3 is CASSLASGNTIYF. The CDR3 DNA is TGTGCCAGCAGCTTAGCGTCTGGAAACACCATATATTTT.

The chain employs TRBV28 and TRBJ1-4; a weak D match, TRBD1 (5 bases). Germline V lookup: CDR1 MDHEN, CDR2 SYDVKM. There are 14 residues in the CDR3. Trimming pared 2 bases from V and 8 bases from J, leaving 12 bases between. Written as DNA, the CDR3 is TGTGCCAGCAGTTTAGGGGCTCGGAGGGAAAAACTGTTTTTT. This sequence encodes CASSLGARREKLFF.

The V call is TRBV6-1, the J call TRBJ2-1; D is possibly TRBD2 (5 bases). Between the trimmed V and J ends, which lost 3 bases and 7 bases, there was a span of 22 bases. CDR3 length: 17 residues. CDR1 is MNHNS, CDR2 SASEGT, per germline. The CDR3 DNA sequence: TGTGCCAGCAGTGATTTCGTTCTAGCAAGTAGGATGAATGAGCAGTTCTTC. It translates to CASSDFVLASRMNEQFF.